What follows are 10 T cell receptor beta chains derived from one specimen sequenced in a study of blood T cells in healthy people across ages. Primed by a sample-barcoded 5' primer and a J-beta primer mix, a second PCR proceeded for roughly 6 to 12 cycles. A single record per CDR3 protein comes from TCRdb applying MiXCR to the 5' RACE reads. The sample carries around 1,000,000 distinct CDR3 sequences, roughly a quarter recorded once. These data also formed part of another study, on T cells of mothers and their children.

Sequenced input: blood. The receptors shown here come from a girl aged 2 to 9 in good health.

Points on this clonotype: The junction shows a germline mismatch at one end, possibly a read error. The chain combines TRBV28 with TRBJ2-5, with 10 bases that match TRBD2. The better agreement between TRBJ2-7 and the DNA end casts doubt on the J call. From germline, CDR1 is MDHEN and CDR2 SYDVKM. This CDR3 is built from 16 residues. CDR3 sequence reads: CACSPPGLAGVNEQYF. In DNA, the CDR3 is TGTGCCTGCAGTCCCCCCGGGCTAGCGGGAGTAAACGAGCAGTACTTC.

The chain combines TRBV7-9 with TRBJ1-1; D gene ambiguous. CDR1 and CDR2 from the germline V gene are SEHNR and FQNEAQ (reference sequence). Trimming removed 1 base from V and 5 bases from J, with 17 bases in between. This CDR3 spans 16 amino acids. The CDR3 DNA reads TGTGCCAGCAGCTTAGGTTTTCGTAAAAACGGGACTGAAGCTTTCTTT. It translates to CASSLGFRKNGTEAFF. The full variable domain, completed using reference TRBV7-9 and TRBJ1-1, is DTGVSQNPRHKITKRGQNVTFRCDPISEHNRLYWYRQTLGQGPEFLTYFQNEAQLEKSRLLSDRFSAERPKGSFSTLEIQRTEQGDSAMYLCASSLGFRKNGTEAFFGQGTRLTVV.

In this sample, this clonotype turned up a few times. This chain uses TRBV2 with TRBJ2-7; D uncertain. The CDR3 is made up of 14 amino acids. Germline CDR1 and CDR2: SNHLY and FYNNEI. The V and J ends lost 6 bases and 1 base respectively, with 13 bases between them. The CDR3 bases are TGTGCCAGCAGCGACCTCGTCAGATCCTACGAGCAGTACTTC. It codes for CASSDLVRSYEQYF.

V and J are TRBV10-3 and TRBJ1-2; D remains unclear. Germline V gene sequence: CDR1 ENHRY, CDR2 SYGVKD. Trimming cost V 7 bases and J 3 bases, with 9 bases left between them. The CDR3 consists of 12 residues. Written as DNA, the CDR3 is TGTGCCATCAAGGGTGGGGACTATGGCTACACCTTC. Protein: CAIKGGDYGYTF.

This clonotype was counted between two and nine times. V is TRBV2 and J is TRBJ1-4, with D hard to call. The CDR3 totals 13 residues. The V and J ends lost 5 bases and 8 bases respectively, with 12 bases between them. Germline CDR1 and CDR2: SNHLY and FYNNEI. As DNA, the CDR3 is TGTGCCAGCAGTAACCCCTTAGGGGAAAAACTGTTTTTT. This sequence encodes CASSNPLGEKLFF. Supplemented by reference TRBV2 and TRBJ1-4, the full variable domain reads EPEVTQTPSHQVTQMGQEVILRCVPISNHLYFYWYRQILGQKVEFLVSFYNNEISEKSEIFDDQFSVERPDGSNFTLKIRSTKLEDSAMYFCASSNPLGEKLFFGSGTQLSVL.

The chain recombines TRBV12-3 or TRBV12-4 with TRBJ2-5; D gene uncertain. The CDR3 contains 14 residues. Trimming stripped 6 bases from V and 1 base from J, with 12 bases between. The CDR3 is CASSSYRVQETQYF. CDR3 in DNA: TGTGCCAGCAGCAGTTACAGAGTCCAAGAGACCCAGTACTTC.

The rearrangement uses TRBV20-1 and TRBJ1-4; possibly TRBD1 for D (5 bases). This CDR3 contains 13 residues. Trimming removed 6 bases at V and 8 bases at J, with 16 bases between. Germline V gene sequence: CDR1 DFQATT, CDR2 SNEGSKA (reference sequence). CDR3 sequence (DNA): TGCAGTGCCCGAACCAGGGAAGGGGAAAAACTGTTTTTT. Translating it yields CSARTREGEKLFF.

This clonotype was detected many times. The chain carries TRBV9 and TRBJ1-2; perhaps TRBD1 as D (6 bases). In germline, CDR1 is SGDLS, CDR2 YYNGEE. V lost 3 bases and J 7 bases, leaving 13 bases between the germline ends. The CDR3 has 13 residues. This chain's CDR3 is CASSGTGLGGYTF. The CDR3 nucleotides read TGTGCCAGCAGCGGAACAGGGCTCGGTGGCTACACCTTC.

The J gene is TRBJ2-3, the V gene TRBV7-2, with 13 bases identical to TRBD2. The CDR3 loop spans 20 amino acids. The trim removed 0 bases at V and 0 bases at J, leaving 9 bases unmatched. Germline V gene sequence: CDR1 SGHTA, CDR2 FQGNSA. DNA of the CDR3: TGTGCCAGCAGCTTAGCGCGGACTAGCGGGGGCCGATCTAGCACAGATACGCAGTATTTT. Translating gives CASSLARTSGGRSSTDTQYF.

This clonotype appeared a few times. The genes are TRBV7-9 and TRBJ2-7, with 7 bases aligning to TRBD2. The CDR3 length is 14 residues. The germline CDR1 and CDR2 sequences are SEHNR and FQNEAQ (reference sequence). V lost 5 bases, J lost 5 bases, and 9 bases stayed unmatched. In nucleotides, the CDR3 is TGTGCCAGCAGCCTGACTAGCAGTATGGACGAGCAGTACTTC. Its protein product is CASSLTSSMDEQYF.